This T cell receptor beta chain was identified during a study of T cells in Graves' hyperthyroidism and ophthalmopathy. Amplification targeted TCR beta CDR3 regions from RNA transcripts. HTBI primers were the set used in a first-round RT-PCR of the TCR CDR3. Each CDR3 protein gets one entry after TCRdb re-called the multiplex PCR reads with MiXCR. Of approximately 590,000 distinct CDR3 sequences in the sample, around 16% were seen once. This clonotype was recorded many times. Germline and junction disagree at one end, which may indicate a read error. This CDR3 comprises 15 residues. Germline V CDR1 and CDR2: SGHRS, YFSETQ.

The specimen sequenced was blood. The TCR originated in a woman younger than 45 with Graves' hyperthyroidism. V and J are TRBV5-1 and TRBJ2-3; D possibly corresponds to TRBD2 (6 bases). Here the CDR3 reads CASSLGGDSTDTQYF. The DNA for the CDR3 is TGCGCCAGCAGTTTGGGAGGTGACAGCACAGATACGCAGTATTTT.